What follows describes a single TCR beta chain. Its target is not known. cDNA came from approximately 0.5 to 1 ug RNA primed by random hexamers. Multiplex PCR with immunoSEQ amplified the TCR beta CDR3 across 54 Vbeta and 13 Jbeta. MiXCR, run by TCRdb on the immunoSEQ multiplex PCR reads, gives a single entry per CDR3 protein. The table includes a few hundred thousand distinct CDR3 sequences, around 84% detected once. The sample comes from a study of CD8 T cells in Susac syndrome. Study-level findings and limits: Acknowledgment was made by the study that its TCR sequencing and HLA analysis involved a relatively small number of individuals.

Sequencing targeted TCR beta in T cells from blood (CD8+ and CD4+). Germline CDR1 SGHRS, CDR2 YFSETQ. The CDR3 length is 17 residues. Trimming cost V 3 bases and J 2 bases; bases outside gene matches: 5. This receptor was obtained from a human donor with multiple sclerosis. Sample: CD8+ T cells from PBMCs. The chain uses TRBV5-1 and TRBJ2-1, with 13 nucleotides matching TRBD2. CDR3 DNA sequence: TGCGCCAGCAGCTGGACCGGGACTAGCGGGGCCTACAATGAGCAGTTCTTC. Translating it yields CASSWTGTSGAYNEQFF.